The 29 T cell receptor beta chains presented below share a single source sample, sequenced in a study of blood T cell repertoires in COVID-19. Assay used: immunoSEQ multiplex PCR; TCRdb lists only in-frame clones, some missing. The table records 95,000 to 150,000 clones, approximately 80% of them present only once. Sequencing input: peripheral blood. These receptors came from a woman aged 65 to 85 with acute or convalescent COVID-19.

The chain is built from TRBV11-2 and TRBJ1-1; 8 bases agree with TRBD1. From germline, CDR1 is SGHAT and CDR2 FQNNGV. This CDR3 spans 13 amino acids. V was pared by 5 bases and J by 6 bases, with 5 bases of the junction left unmatched. This CDR3 reads CASSPDRVSEAFF. The CDR3 DNA follows: TGTGCCAGCAGCCCGGACAGGGTGTCTGAAGCTTTCTTT.

The J gene is TRBJ2-3, the V gene TRBV5-4, with TRBD2 matching 11 bases. Germline CDR1 and CDR2: SGHNT and YYREEE (reference sequence). The CDR3 is 16 residues long. The V gene end was trimmed by 0 bases and the J gene end by 7 bases; junction bases not matched to a gene: 7. The CDR3 reads CASSLELAGVHHTQYF. In nucleotides, the CDR3 is TGTGCCAGCAGCTTGGAACTAGCGGGGGTGCACCATACGCAGTATTTT. Variable domain in full (rest from reference TRBV5-4 and TRBJ2-3): ETGVTQSPTHLIKTRGQQVTLRCSSQSGHNTVSWYQQALGQGPQFIFQYYREEENGRGNFPPRFSGLQFPNYSSELNVNALELDDSALYLCASSLELAGVHHTQYFGPGTRLTVL.

The chain recombines TRBV2 with TRBJ2-7; 9 bases are a match to TRBD2. J was trimmed by 6 bases and V by 4 bases; bases with no gene match: 10. Germline loops: CDR1 SNHLY, CDR2 FYNNEI. The CDR3 spans 15 residues. CDR3 protein: CASSVFPSGVSEQYF. CDR3 coding DNA: TGTGCCAGCAGTGTCTTCCCTAGCGGGGTTAGCGAGCAGTACTTC. Full variable domain (missing parts from reference TRBV2 and TRBJ2-7): EPEVTQTPSHQVTQMGQEVILRCVPISNHLYFYWYRQILGQKVEFLVSFYNNEISEKSEIFDDQFSVERPDGSNFTLKIRSTKLEDSAMYFCASSVFPSGVSEQYFGPGTRLTVT.

This clone was detected only a few times. Other nucleotide sequences from this sample produce the same CDR3. This chain joins TRBV3-1 (or the pseudogene TRBV3-2) and TRBJ1-5; 11 positions agree with TRBD1. V shed 1 base and J 4 bases; nucleotides not matched to a gene: 3. Germline lookup yields CDR1 LGHDT and CDR2 YNNKEL (reference sequence). This CDR3 has 16 amino acids. The DNA of the CDR3 is TGTGCCAGCAGCCAAGCTGGGACAGGGGGAAATCAGCCCCAGCATTTT. This sequence encodes CASSQAGTGGNQPQHF.

This chain connects TRBV5-1 to TRBJ1-2; possibly TRBD1 for D (6 bases). V dropped 4 bases and J dropped 1 base, with 23 bases sitting between them. The CDR3 has 18 amino acids. Germline loops: CDR1 SGHRS, CDR2 YFSETQ. This chain's CDR3 is CASSPIPGGPGLNYGYTF. The CDR3 bases are TGCGCCAGCAGCCCCATACCTGGGGGCCCAGGCCTTAACTATGGCTACACCTTC.

The rearrangement links TRBV6-4 to TRBJ2-3, with 12 bases lining up with TRBD2. Germline V gene data show CDR1 as MRHNA and CDR2 as SNTAGT. Trimming took 6 bases from V and 5 from J; bases not matched to a gene: 9. CDR3 length: 16 amino acids. The CDR3 region is CASSGSSGGAQDTQYF. Written as DNA, the CDR3 is TGTGCCAGCAGCGGCTCTAGCGGGGGGGCCCAAGATACGCAGTATTTT.

The CDR3 region has the DNA TGTGCCTGGAGGGACAGGTCGCGTTATAATTCACCCCTCCACTTT. Translation: CAWRDRSRYNSPLHF. This rearrangement joins TRBV30 to TRBJ1-6; TRBD1 matches at 7 bases. Per the germline V gene, CDR1 is GTSNPN and CDR2 is SVGIG (reference sequence). The CDR3 is 15 amino acids. J lost 4 bases, V lost 3 bases, and 6 bases had no gene match. Full variable domain (remainder filled in from reference TRBV30 and TRBJ1-6): SQTIHQWPATLVQPVGSPLSLECTVEGTSNPNLYWYRQAAGRGLQLLFYSVGIGQISSEVPQNLSASRPQDRQFILSSKKLLLSDSGFYLCAWRDRSRYNSPLHFGNGTRLTVT.

V and J are TRBV5-1 and TRBJ2-1; D perhaps matches TRBD1 (5 bases). The CDR3 length is 14 residues. From germline, CDR1 is SGHRS and CDR2 YFSETQ. The V end was cut by 3 bases, the J end by 7 bases, with 14 bases between. Written as DNA, the CDR3 is TGCGCCAGCAGCTCCCCCAGGGAACTGAATGAGCAGTTCTTC. Encoded protein: CASSSPRELNEQFF.

This sequence joins TRBV13 and TRBJ1-5; D remains unclear. From germline, CDR1 is PRHDT and CDR2 FYEKMQ (reference sequence). The V and J ends lost 0 bases and 6 bases respectively, with 12 bases between them. The CDR3 length is 15 residues. CDR3 bases: TGTGCCAGCAGCTTAGGGACGGTACGGGGTCAGCCCCAGCATTTT. This codes for CASSLGTVRGQPQHF.

This chain uses TRBV6-2 or TRBV6-3 with TRBJ1-1; TRBD1 might be the D (6 bases). The CDR3 covers 14 residues. The V gene's germline CDR1 is MNHEY and CDR2 SVGEGT. V was trimmed by 5 bases and J by 6 bases, leaving 16 bases between them. CDR3 in amino acids: CASSRIGQFAEAFF. The CDR3 DNA is TGTGCCAGCAGTCGAATAGGACAGTTCGCTGAAGCTTTCTTT.

The V and J genes are TRBV4-3 and TRBJ1-1; 9 nucleotides line up with TRBD1. J gave up 5 bases and V 1 base, and 8 bases lay outside the gene matches. CDR3 length equals 16 residues. Per the germline V gene, CDR1 is LGHNA and CDR2 is YSLEER. The CDR3, as DNA: TGCGCCAGCAGCCAAGGGGACAGGGCCGAGGCAACTGAAGCTTTCTTT. Its protein is CASSQGDRAEATEAFF.

This chain joins TRBV9 and TRBJ2-1; 8 nucleotides agree with TRBD2. Germline V CDR1 and CDR2: SGDLS, YYNGEE. With V trimmed by 0 bases and J by 8 bases, 4 bases remained unmatched. This CDR3 region has 14 residues. DNA for the CDR3: TGTGCCAGCAGCGTAGTTGCGGGGGGCGATGAGCAGTTCTTC. Protein sequence: CASSVVAGGDEQFF.

The V call is TRBV13, the J call TRBJ1-1, with D perhaps matching TRBD1 (5 bases). The CDR3 runs to 15 residues. The germline CDR1 and CDR2 sequences are PRHDT and FYEKMQ (reference sequence). Trimming took off 0 bases at V and 1 base at J, with 9 bases between the two ends. This CDR3 reads CASSLGRQGNTEAFF. CDR3 nucleotide sequence: TGTGCCAGCAGCTTAGGCCGTCAGGGGAACACTGAAGCTTTCTTT.

The chain carries TRBV5-5 and TRBJ2-1; 12 bases fit TRBD2. The CDR3 extends over 18 amino acids. V shed 4 bases and J 0 bases; nucleotides not matched to a gene: 8. Germline lookup yields CDR1 SGHKS and CDR2 YYEKEE (reference sequence). DNA of the CDR3: TGTGCCAGCAGCCACACTAGCGGGGGGCCCAGCTCCTACAATGAGCAGTTCTTC. It translates to CASSHTSGGPSSYNEQFF.

V usage is TRBV6-4 and J usage is TRBJ2-3; TRBD2 aligns across 9 bases. Germline CDR1 is MRHNA and CDR2 is SNTAGT. The CDR3 is 15 residues long. The V gene end was trimmed by 4 bases and the J gene end by 2 bases; junction bases not matched to a gene: 4. CDR3 amino acids: CASSALAGTTDTQYF. Written as DNA, the CDR3 is TGTGCCAGCAGTGCGCTAGCGGGGACCACAGATACGCAGTATTTT.

This clone appeared a single time. The chain has TRBV24-1 and TRBJ1-2; D is undetermined. The CDR3 is 14 residues long. CDR1 KGHDR and CDR2 SFDVKD come from the germline V gene. The ends were cut back, 1 base at V and 2 bases at J, with 7 bases in the middle. CDR3 nucleotide sequence: TGTGCCACCAGTGATTTCGGGAGAAACTATGGCTACACCTTC. Amino acids: CATSDFGRNYGYTF.

The J gene is TRBJ1-1, the V gene TRBV18; D ambiguous. The ends were cut back, 4 bases at V and 0 bases at J, with 15 bases in the middle. Germline CDR1 KGHSH, CDR2 LQKENI. The CDR3 runs 16 residues. For the CDR3, the DNA is TGTGCCAGCTCACAACAGAAAGGGAGGGTGAACACTGAAGCTTTCTTT. Residues: CASSQQKGRVNTEAFF.

The V and J genes are TRBV7-2 and TRBJ2-1, with 11 bases lining up with TRBD2. Germline V gives CDR1 SGHTA, CDR2 FQGNSA. The V segment lost 1 base and the J segment 7 bases; nucleotides outside the gene matches: 0. This CDR3 region has 14 residues. The CDR3 coding sequence is TGTGCCAGCAGCTTAGGACTAGCGGGGAATGAGCAGTTCTTC. It specifies CASSLGLAGNEQFF.

V gene TRBV20-1 combines with J gene TRBJ1-2; the D gene is possibly TRBD1 (5 bases). The CDR3 runs to 15 residues. With 3 bases removed from V and 0 bases from J, the gap between germline ends came to 14 bases. Germline V gene data show CDR1 as DFQATT and CDR2 as SNEGSKA (reference sequence). In DNA form, the CDR3 reads TGCAGTGCTAGTGGGGGAGCGGGGACTAACTATGGCTACACCTTC. This encodes CSASGGAGTNYGYTF.

The V call is TRBV2, the J call TRBJ2-5; a weak D match, TRBD2 (6 bases). V was cut by 2 bases and J by 4 bases, with 11 bases left in between. The CDR3 runs to 14 residues. CDR1 and CDR2 (germline): SNHLY, FYNNEI. The CDR3: CASSETWRGETQYF. The CDR3, as DNA: TGTGCCAGCAGTGAAACCTGGCGGGGAGAGACCCAGTACTTC.

The chain links TRBV6-5 to TRBJ1-4, with 8 bases identical to TRBD1. Germline CDR1 and CDR2: MNHEY and SVGAGI. This CDR3 spans 14 amino acids. V lost 6 bases, J lost 8 bases, and 8 bases stayed unmatched. The CDR3 region is CASRKTGVGEKLFF. The CDR3 DNA is TGTGCCAGCAGAAAGACAGGGGTTGGGGAAAAACTGTTTTTT.

The chain has TRBV7-3 and TRBJ1-1; D might be TRBD1 (5 bases). This CDR3 has 13 residues. Germline loops: CDR1 SGHTA, CDR2 FQGTGA. The V and J ends lost 2 bases and 1 base respectively, with 5 bases between them. The CDR3 region has the DNA TGTGCCAGCAGCTTACAGGGGAACACTGAAGCTTTCTTT. It specifies CASSLQGNTEAFF.

CDR3 residues: CASSQAQGNEKLFF. The CDR3 DNA follows: TGTGCCAGCAGCCAAGCACAGGGAAATGAAAAACTGTTTTTT. The chain joins TRBV3-1 (or the pseudogene TRBV3-2) to TRBJ1-4; possible D gene TRBD1, 6 bases. Trimming removed 1 base at V and 5 bases at J, with 8 bases between. The germline CDR1 and CDR2 sequences are LGHDT and YNNKEL (reference sequence). This CDR3 has 14 residues.

This clone was seen once. V and J are TRBV5-6 and TRBJ1-6, with a possible D match to TRBD1 (6 bases). The V gene lost 2 bases and the J gene lost 0 bases, with 9 bases spanning the gap. The germline V gene has CDR1 SGHDT and CDR2 YYEEEE. This CDR3 contains 16 residues. CDR3 nucleotide sequence: TGTGCCAGCAGCTTTGGACAGAGCTCCTATAATTCACCCCTCCACTTT. Residues: CASSFGQSSYNSPLHF.

V usage is TRBV4-2 and J usage is TRBJ2-5; TRBD2 aligns across 9 bases. The CDR3 spans 17 residues. Unmatched junction bases numbered 14, after V lost 3 bases and J lost 6 bases. Germline V gene data show CDR1 as LGHNA and CDR2 as YNFKEQ. CDR3 coding DNA: TGTGCCAGCAGCCAGCTTCAACCGGGACTAGCTGGACAGACCCAGTACTTC. The encoded protein is CASSQLQPGLAGQTQYF.

The chain combines TRBV7-9 with TRBJ2-1; D perhaps matches TRBD2 (6 bases). The ends were cut back, 5 bases at V and 9 bases at J, with 17 bases in the middle. Germline CDR1 is SEHNR and CDR2 is FQNEAQ (reference sequence). This CDR3 has 14 amino acids. CDR3 sequence (DNA): TGTGCCAGCAGCCCTAGCGTTTACGCGGGTGAGCAGTTCTTC. Translation gives CASSPSVYAGEQFF.

The chain employs TRBV11-2 and TRBJ1-3, with 7 bases identical to TRBD1. The germline V gene has CDR1 SGHAT and CDR2 FQNNGV. The CDR3 has 15 amino acids. Unmatched junction bases numbered 7, after V lost 4 bases and J lost 4 bases. CDR3 sequence: CASSSPGGYGNTIYF. CDR3 bases: TGTGCCAGCAGCTCGCCAGGGGGTTACGGAAACACCATATATTTT.

This chain uses TRBV5-1 with TRBJ1-2, with a possible D match to TRBD1 (5 bases). The germline gives CDR1 SGHRS, CDR2 YFSETQ. This CDR3 contains 13 residues. V was cut by 3 bases and J by 2 bases, with 8 bases left in between. The CDR3 DNA sequence: TGCGCCAGCAGCTCGGCAGGGAACTATGGCTACACCTTC. The encoded protein is CASSSAGNYGYTF.

The chain is built from TRBV6-2 or TRBV6-3 and TRBJ2-3, with 13 bases lining up with TRBD2. This CDR3 contains 16 residues. The germline CDR1 and CDR2 sequences are MNHEY and SVGEGT. Losses at the gene ends were 6 bases for V and 8 bases for J; bases not matched to a gene: 11. This chain's CDR3 is CASSPKGLAGKGTQYF. CDR3 DNA: TGTGCCAGCAGCCCAAAGGGACTAGCGGGGAAAGGTACGCAGTATTTT.